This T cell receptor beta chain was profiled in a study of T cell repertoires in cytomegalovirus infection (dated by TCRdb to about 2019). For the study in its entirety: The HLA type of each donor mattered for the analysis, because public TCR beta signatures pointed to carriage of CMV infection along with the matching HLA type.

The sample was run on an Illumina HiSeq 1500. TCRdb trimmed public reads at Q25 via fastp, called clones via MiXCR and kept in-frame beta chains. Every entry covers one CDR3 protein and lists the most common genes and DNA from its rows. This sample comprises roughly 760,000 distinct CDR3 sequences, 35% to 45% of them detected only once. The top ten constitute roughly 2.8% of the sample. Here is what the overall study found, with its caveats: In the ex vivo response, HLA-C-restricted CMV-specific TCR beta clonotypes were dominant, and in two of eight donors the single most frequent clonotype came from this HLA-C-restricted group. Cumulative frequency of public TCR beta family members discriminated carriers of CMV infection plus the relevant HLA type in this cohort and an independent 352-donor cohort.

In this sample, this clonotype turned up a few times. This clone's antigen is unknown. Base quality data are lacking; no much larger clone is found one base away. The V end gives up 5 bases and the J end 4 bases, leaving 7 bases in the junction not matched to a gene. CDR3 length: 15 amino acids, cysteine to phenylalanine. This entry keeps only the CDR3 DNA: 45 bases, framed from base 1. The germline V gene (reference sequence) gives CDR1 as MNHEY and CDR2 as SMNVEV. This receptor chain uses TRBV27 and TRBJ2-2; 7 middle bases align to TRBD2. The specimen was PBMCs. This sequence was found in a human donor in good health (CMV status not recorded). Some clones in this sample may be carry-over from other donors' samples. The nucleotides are TGTGCCAGCAGTGGCGGGGGAAGGGGCACCGGGGAGCTGTTTTTT. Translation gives CASSGGGRGTGELFF.